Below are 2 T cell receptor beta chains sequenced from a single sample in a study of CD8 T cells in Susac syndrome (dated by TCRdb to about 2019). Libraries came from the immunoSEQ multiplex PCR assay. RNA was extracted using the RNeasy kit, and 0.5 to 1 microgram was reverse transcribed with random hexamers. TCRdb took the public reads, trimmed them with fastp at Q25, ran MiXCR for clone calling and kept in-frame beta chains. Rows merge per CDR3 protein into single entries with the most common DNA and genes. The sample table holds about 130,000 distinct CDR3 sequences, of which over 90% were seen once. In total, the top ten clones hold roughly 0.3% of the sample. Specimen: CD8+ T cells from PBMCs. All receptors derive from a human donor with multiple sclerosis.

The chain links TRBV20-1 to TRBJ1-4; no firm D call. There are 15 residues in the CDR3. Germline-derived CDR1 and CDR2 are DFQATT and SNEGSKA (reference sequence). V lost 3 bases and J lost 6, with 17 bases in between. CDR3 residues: CSARSSREPDEKLFF. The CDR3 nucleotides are TGCAGTGCTAGGAGCAGTAGGGAGCCTGATGAAAAACTGTTTTTT.

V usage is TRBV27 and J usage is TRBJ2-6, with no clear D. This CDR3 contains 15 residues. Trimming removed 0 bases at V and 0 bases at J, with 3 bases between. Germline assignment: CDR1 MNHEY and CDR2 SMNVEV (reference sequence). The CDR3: CASSLSNSGANVLTF. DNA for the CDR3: TGTGCCAGCAGTTTATCGAACTCTGGGGCCAACGTCCTGACTTTC.